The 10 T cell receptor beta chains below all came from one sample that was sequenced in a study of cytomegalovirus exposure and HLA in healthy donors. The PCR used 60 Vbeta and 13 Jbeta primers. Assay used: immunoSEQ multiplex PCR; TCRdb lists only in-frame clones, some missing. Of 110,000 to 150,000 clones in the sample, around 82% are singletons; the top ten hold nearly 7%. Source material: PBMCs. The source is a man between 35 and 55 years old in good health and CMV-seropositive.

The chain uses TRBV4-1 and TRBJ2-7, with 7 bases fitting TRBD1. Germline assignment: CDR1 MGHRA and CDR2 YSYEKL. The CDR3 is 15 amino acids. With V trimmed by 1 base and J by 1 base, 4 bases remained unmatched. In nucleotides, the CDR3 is TGCGCCAGCAGCCAAGGGACAGGCCTTTCCTACGAGCAGTACTTC. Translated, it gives CASSQGTGLSYEQYF.

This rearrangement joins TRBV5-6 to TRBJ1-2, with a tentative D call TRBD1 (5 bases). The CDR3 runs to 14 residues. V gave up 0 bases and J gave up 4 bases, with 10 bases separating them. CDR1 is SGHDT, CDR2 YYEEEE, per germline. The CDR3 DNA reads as TGTGCCAGCAGCTTGGGGAGGGGCCTCTATGGCTACACCTTC. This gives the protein CASSLGRGLYGYTF.

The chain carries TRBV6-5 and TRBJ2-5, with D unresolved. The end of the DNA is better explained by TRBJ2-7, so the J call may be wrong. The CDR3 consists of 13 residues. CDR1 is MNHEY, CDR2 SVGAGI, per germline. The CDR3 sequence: CASSYSFTYEQYF. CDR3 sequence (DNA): TGTGCCAGCAGTTACTCATTTACCTACGAGCAGTACTTC.

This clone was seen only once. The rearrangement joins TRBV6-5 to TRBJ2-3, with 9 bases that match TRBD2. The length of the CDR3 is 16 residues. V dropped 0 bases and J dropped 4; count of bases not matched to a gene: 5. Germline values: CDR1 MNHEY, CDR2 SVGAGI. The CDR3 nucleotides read TGTGCCAGCAGTTACTCGACTAGCGGAATGGCAGATACGCAGTATTTT. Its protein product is CASSYSTSGMADTQYF.

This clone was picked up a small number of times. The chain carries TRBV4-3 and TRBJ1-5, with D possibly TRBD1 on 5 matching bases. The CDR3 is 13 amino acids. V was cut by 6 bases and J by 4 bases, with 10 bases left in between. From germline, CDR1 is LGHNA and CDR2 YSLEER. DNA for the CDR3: TGCGCCAGCAGTCTAAACAGGAATCAGCCCCAGCATTTT. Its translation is CASSLNRNQPQHF.

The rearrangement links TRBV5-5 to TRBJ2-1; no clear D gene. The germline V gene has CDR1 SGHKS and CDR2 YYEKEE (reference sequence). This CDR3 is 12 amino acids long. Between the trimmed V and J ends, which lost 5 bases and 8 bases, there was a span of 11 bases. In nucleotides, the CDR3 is TGTGCCAGCAGTTCTTATTCCTATGAGCAGTTCTTC. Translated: CASSSYSYEQFF.

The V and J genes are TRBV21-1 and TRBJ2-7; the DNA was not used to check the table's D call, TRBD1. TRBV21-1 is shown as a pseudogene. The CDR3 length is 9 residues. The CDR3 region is CASSKGRSF. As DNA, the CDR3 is TGTGCCAGCAGCAAGGGGCGCAGCTTC.

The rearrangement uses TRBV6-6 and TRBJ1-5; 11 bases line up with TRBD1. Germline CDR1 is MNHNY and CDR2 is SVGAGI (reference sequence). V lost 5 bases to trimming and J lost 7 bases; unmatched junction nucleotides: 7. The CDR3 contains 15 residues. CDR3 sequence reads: CASSTGTGGGQPQHF. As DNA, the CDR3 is TGTGCCAGCAGTACCGGGACAGGGGGTGGGCAGCCCCAGCATTTT.

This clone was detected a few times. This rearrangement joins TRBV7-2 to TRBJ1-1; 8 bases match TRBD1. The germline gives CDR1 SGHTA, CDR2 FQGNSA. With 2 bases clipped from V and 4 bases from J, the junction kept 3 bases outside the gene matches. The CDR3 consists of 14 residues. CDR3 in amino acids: CASSLNRGATEAFF. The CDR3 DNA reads TGTGCCAGCAGCTTAAACAGGGGGGCCACTGAAGCTTTCTTT.

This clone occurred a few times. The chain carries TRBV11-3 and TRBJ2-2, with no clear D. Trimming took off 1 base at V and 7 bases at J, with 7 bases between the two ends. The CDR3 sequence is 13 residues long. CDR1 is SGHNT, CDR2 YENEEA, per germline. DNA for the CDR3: TGTGCCAGCAGCTTAGCTAACGACGGGGAGCTGTTTTTT. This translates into CASSLANDGELFF.